A single sample gave rise to the 29 T cell receptor beta chains below, sequenced in a study of cytomegalovirus exposure and HLA in healthy donors (dated by TCRdb to the late 2010s). The library was obtained by the immunoSEQ multiplex PCR assay. For the multiplex PCR, a mixture combining 60 forward primers for TCR Vbeta segments and 13 reverse primers for TCR Jbeta segments was used. Held by TCRdb, this immuneACCESS table contains in-frame sequences only and omits some clones. Under half of the omission traces to an unresolved V gene where checked; the cause of the rest is unknown. Present in this sample are around 100,000 clones, roughly 82% of which were seen just once. 3.4% of the sample rests with the top ten. Material for sequencing was PBMCs. These receptors all come from a man younger than 40 in good health and CMV-seropositive.

The chain uses TRBV28 and TRBJ1-4; TRBD1 aligns across 11 bases. Germline V CDR1 and CDR2: MDHEN, SYDVKM. The CDR3 runs 16 residues. Losses at the gene ends were 5 bases for V and 3 bases for J; bases not matched to a gene: 5. The DNA for the CDR3 is TGTGCCAGCAGTCCCGGACAGGGGGCGGCTAATGAAAAACTGTTTTTT. It specifies CASSPGQGAANEKLFF.

The CDR3 spells CAWRTGDNSPLHF. CDR3 nucleotides: TGTGCCTGGAGGACAGGGGATAATTCACCCCTCCACTTT. The genes are TRBV30 and TRBJ1-6; 8 positions match TRBD1. Trimming at V came to 3 bases and at J to 5 bases, leaving 0 bases not matched to a gene. Germline V gene data show CDR1 as GTSNPN and CDR2 as SVGIG (reference sequence). This CDR3 contains 13 residues.

The rearrangement uses TRBV6-5 and TRBJ2-3, with 8 bases aligning to TRBD1. This CDR3 has 14 residues. J gave up 2 bases and V 7 bases, and 5 bases lay outside the gene matches. Germline CDR1 reads MNHEY; CDR2 reads SVGAGI. For the CDR3, the DNA is TGTGCCAGCAAACGGGACAGGTACACAGATACGCAGTATTTT. It translates to CASKRDRYTDTQYF.

This sequence joins TRBV25-1 and TRBJ2-2; no reliable D call. Germline V gene data show CDR1 as MGHDK and CDR2 as SYGVNS. CDR3 size: 14 residues. V was pared by 4 bases and J by 0 bases, with 6 bases between. CDR3 protein: CASSGSANTGELFF. The CDR3 nucleotides are TGTGCCAGCAGTGGCAGCGCGAACACCGGGGAGCTGTTTTTT.

The rearrangement joins TRBV2 to TRBJ2-7; 7 bases fit TRBD1. Per germline, CDR1 SNHLY and CDR2 FYNNEI. The CDR3 is 15 amino acids. V lost 8 bases and J lost 2; bases outside the gene matches: 12. The CDR3 DNA follows: TGTGCCAGCTCACTGTACAGGGGAACGGCCTACGAGCAGTACTTC. Translation gives CASSLYRGTAYEQYF.

This chain connects TRBV27 to TRBJ2-7; the match to TRBD1 covers 9 bases. V was pared by 4 bases and J by 0 bases, with 4 bases of the junction left unmatched. CDR1 is MNHEY and CDR2 is SMNVEV in the germline V gene (reference sequence). The CDR3 is 15 amino acids. The CDR3 region is CASSWGTGTSYEQYF. As DNA, the CDR3 is TGTGCCAGCAGTTGGGGGACAGGGACCTCCTACGAGCAGTACTTC.

This chain uses TRBV30 with TRBJ1-3, with 9 bases identical to TRBD1. The V segment lost 3 bases and the J segment 4 bases; nucleotides outside the gene matches: 10. Germline CDR1 GTSNPN, CDR2 SVGIG (reference sequence). This CDR3 comprises 16 residues. The CDR3 coding sequence is TGTGCCTGGAGCAATGGGGCTGGACAGGGGGGAAACACCATATATTTT. Translated, it gives CAWSNGAGQGGNTIYF.

The chain employs TRBV10-1 and TRBJ2-2, with 7 nucleotides matching TRBD2. The CDR3 length is 13 residues. The germline V gene encodes CDR1 WNHNN and CDR2 SYGVQD (reference sequence). J was trimmed by 4 bases and V by 8 bases; bases with no gene match: 4. Here the CDR3 reads CASAGAGTGELFF. CDR3 sequence (DNA): TGCGCCAGCGCGGGAGCTGGCACCGGGGAGCTGTTTTTT.

This clone was found once. The chain couples TRBV6-1 to TRBJ2-1; TRBD2 is a possible D gene (5 bases). The CDR3 has 13 residues. V dropped 1 base and J dropped 9 bases, with 10 bases sitting between them. From germline, CDR1 is MNHNS and CDR2 SASEGT. CDR3 sequence (DNA): TGTGCCAGCAGTGAAGGGGTTCTAGCTGAGCAGTTCTTC. Protein sequence: CASSEGVLAEQFF.

The chain links TRBV7-6 to TRBJ2-7, with D possibly being TRBD2 (5 bases). The ends were cut back, 1 base at V and 0 bases at J, with 10 bases in the middle. Germline assignment: CDR1 SGHVS and CDR2 FNYEAQ. The CDR3 extends over 15 amino acids. The CDR3 DNA reads TGTGCCAGCAGCTTAGATTTGGGGAGCTCCTACGAGCAGTACTTC. It is translated as CASSLDLGSSYEQYF.

The chain combines TRBV7-8 with TRBJ2-7; 8 nucleotides align to TRBD1. Germline V CDR1 and CDR2: SGHVS, FQNEAQ. V shed 2 bases and J 3 bases; nucleotides not matched to a gene: 3. CDR3 length: 14 residues. CDR3 protein: CASSLRTGLYEQYF. The CDR3 DNA sequence: TGTGCCAGCAGCTTACGGACAGGGCTCTACGAGCAGTACTTC.

This chain connects TRBV27 to TRBJ2-3; maybe TRBD1 (6 bases). Trimming removed 2 bases at V and 4 bases at J, with 13 bases between. Per the germline V gene, CDR1 is MNHEY and CDR2 is SMNVEV (reference sequence). The CDR3 loop spans 15 amino acids. This chain's CDR3 is CASSLSWPGADTQYF. The CDR3 DNA is TGTGCCAGCAGTTTAAGTTGGCCAGGGGCAGATACGCAGTATTTT.

The chain recombines TRBV19 with TRBJ2-7; a possible D gene is TRBD2 (5 bases). The germline V gene has CDR1 LNHDA and CDR2 SQIVND (reference sequence). Between the trimmed V and J ends, which lost 1 base and 1 base, there was a span of 14 bases. The CDR3 is made up of 16 amino acids. DNA of the CDR3: TGTGCCAGTAGTATAGTTTGGCAGCGGCAGTCCTACGAGCAGTACTTC. Protein product: CASSIVWQRQSYEQYF.

V and J are TRBV10-3 and TRBJ2-1; 8 nucleotides line up with TRBD2. The ends lost 3 bases at V and 4 bases at J; junction bases unmatched: 8. This CDR3 is 16 amino acids long. The germline CDR1 and CDR2 sequences are ENHRY and SYGVKD. CDR3 DNA sequence: TGTGCCATCAGTGACTTAGCGGGGTCTGGGTACAATGAGCAGTTCTTC. Its protein product is CAISDLAGSGYNEQFF.

The chain recombines TRBV27 with TRBJ2-1, with 12 bases aligning to TRBD2. Germline V lookup: CDR1 MNHEY, CDR2 SMNVEV (reference sequence). The CDR3 runs 17 residues. V lost 5 bases to trimming and J lost 4 bases; unmatched junction nucleotides: 9. The CDR3: CASSPRLAGVLYNEQFF. The CDR3 bases are TGTGCCAGCAGTCCCAGACTAGCGGGGGTTCTATACAATGAGCAGTTCTTC.

The chain couples TRBV6-5 to TRBJ2-3; D ambiguous. The V gene lost 5 bases and the J gene lost 8 bases, with 8 bases spanning the gap. The CDR3 extends over 11 amino acids. The germline V gene encodes CDR1 MNHEY and CDR2 SVGAGI. The CDR3 sequence: CASSQAGTQYF. CDR3 nucleotides: TGTGCCAGCAGTCAGGCCGGTACGCAGTATTTT.

Only a few counts were recorded for this clone. The V and J genes are TRBV5-4 and TRBJ1-1, with 9 bases identical to TRBD1. The CDR3 consists of 15 residues. Germline CDR1 and CDR2: SGHNT and YYREEE (reference sequence). V gave up 3 bases and J gave up 1 base; unmatched junction bases: 4. The CDR3 DNA follows: TGTGCCAGCAGCTCGGGACAGGGTACGAACACTGAAGCTTTCTTT. Its translation is CASSSGQGTNTEAFF.

The chain couples TRBV7-2 to TRBJ1-5; no clear D gene. V was shortened by 3 bases and J by 2 bases, with 8 bases between the two germline ends. This CDR3 spans 14 amino acids. The germline CDR1 and CDR2 sequences are SGHTA and FQGNSA. The chain's CDR3 is CASSLISGNQPQHF. DNA of the CDR3: TGTGCCAGCAGCTTGATTAGTGGCAATCAGCCCCAGCATTTT.

The rearrangement joins TRBV10-1 to TRBJ2-3; 9 bases agree with TRBD1. The V and J ends lost 3 bases and 3 bases, in that order; junction bases with no gene match: 7. Germline CDR1 and CDR2: WNHNN and SYGVQD (reference sequence). The CDR3 is 16 amino acids. In DNA, the CDR3 is TGCGCCAGCAGTGATGGGACAGGGTGGGGGACAGATACGCAGTATTTT. Its protein is CASSDGTGWGTDTQYF.

V and J are TRBV5-1 and TRBJ2-5; D is perhaps TRBD1 (5 bases). The length of the CDR3 is 18 residues. Germline CDR1 reads SGHRS; CDR2 reads YFSETQ. Trimming pared 4 bases from V and 4 bases from J, leaving 26 bases between. CDR3 sequence (DNA): TGCGCCAGCAGCCAAAGTTCTAGACAGAATGGGGATATAGAGACCCAGTACTTC. Translating it yields CASSQSSRQNGDIETQYF.

The rearrangement uses TRBV7-9 and TRBJ1-5, with D maybe TRBD1 (5 bases). The V and J ends lost 3 bases and 4 bases respectively, with 10 bases between them. CDR1 SEHNR and CDR2 FQNEAQ come from the germline V gene (reference sequence). The CDR3 is 14 amino acids. The CDR3 here is CASSLAGKNQPQHF. Written as DNA, the CDR3 is TGTGCCAGCAGCTTGGCAGGGAAGAATCAGCCCCAGCATTTT.

This clone showed up just a few times. The chain couples TRBV28 to TRBJ1-4, with a possible D match to TRBD1 (5 bases). Germline-derived CDR1 and CDR2 are MDHEN and SYDVKM. The ends were cut back, 5 bases at V and 8 bases at J, with 12 bases in the middle. CDR3 length: 13 amino acids. CDR3 protein: CASSPGGSEKLFF. DNA for the CDR3: TGTGCCAGCAGTCCGGGGGGGTCGGAAAAACTGTTTTTT.

V is TRBV9 and J is TRBJ2-3, with TRBD1 matching 9 bases. This CDR3 is 13 amino acids long. Trimming cost V 5 bases and J 6 bases; bases outside gene matches: 4. Germline V gene sequence: CDR1 SGDLS, CDR2 YYNGEE. As DNA, the CDR3 is TGTGCCAGCAGAGGGACAGGGACGGATACGCAGTATTTT. The encoded protein is CASRGTGTDTQYF.

The chain links TRBV28 to TRBJ2-6, with a possible D match to TRBD1 (6 bases). V was clipped by 5 bases and J by 4 bases, with 21 bases between them. This CDR3 has 18 amino acids. Germline V gene data show CDR1 as MDHEN and CDR2 as SYDVKM. This CDR3 is CASSPVRQGPGGANVLTF. For the CDR3, the DNA is TGTGCCAGCAGTCCAGTTCGGCAGGGGCCTGGCGGGGCCAACGTCCTGACTTTC.

The chain joins TRBV7-8 to TRBJ2-5; TRBD2 matches at 14 bases. From germline, CDR1 is SGHVS and CDR2 FQNEAQ. This CDR3 comprises 16 residues. V shed 5 bases and J 3 bases; nucleotides not matched to a gene: 5. The CDR3 DNA follows: TGTGCCAGCAGCCCTGGGACTAGCGGGAGCGAAGAGACCCAGTACTTC. This gives the protein CASSPGTSGSEETQYF.

The V call is TRBV6-1, the J call TRBJ2-2; a weak D match, TRBD1 (5 bases). V was trimmed by 7 bases and J by 7 bases, leaving 13 bases between them. Per germline, CDR1 MNHNS and CDR2 SASEGT. The CDR3 has 13 amino acids. The CDR3: CASKEGADGELFF. CDR3 coding DNA: TGTGCCAGCAAAGAAGGGGCCGACGGGGAGCTGTTTTTT.

The V and J genes are TRBV7-9 and TRBJ2-3; TRBD2 matches at 10 bases. J was trimmed by 4 bases and V by 4 bases; bases with no gene match: 5. This CDR3 has 15 residues. Germline loops: CDR1 SEHNR, CDR2 FQNEAQ (reference sequence). The CDR3 sequence: CASSSPAGGPDTQYF. CDR3 bases: TGTGCCAGCAGCTCACCAGCGGGAGGGCCAGATACGCAGTATTTT.

The chain uses TRBV27 and TRBJ2-1, with 8 nucleotides matching TRBD1. The CDR3 has 18 residues. V dropped 6 bases and J dropped 0; count of bases not matched to a gene: 13. Per germline, CDR1 MNHEY and CDR2 SMNVEV (reference sequence). The CDR3, as DNA: TGTGCCAGCAGCTCCCTCTCGGGGACAGGCAGCTCCTACAATGAGCAGTTCTTC. It encodes CASSSLSGTGSSYNEQFF.

This chain links TRBV6-5 with TRBJ2-7; 10 bases are shared with TRBD2. Unmatched junction bases numbered 12, after V lost 9 bases and J lost 4 bases. Germline values: CDR1 MNHEY, CDR2 SVGAGI. This CDR3 comprises 15 residues. CDR3 bases: TGTGCCAGTAGGGGGGCCGGGACTAGCGCGTACGAGCAGTACTTC. It translates to CASRGAGTSAYEQYF.